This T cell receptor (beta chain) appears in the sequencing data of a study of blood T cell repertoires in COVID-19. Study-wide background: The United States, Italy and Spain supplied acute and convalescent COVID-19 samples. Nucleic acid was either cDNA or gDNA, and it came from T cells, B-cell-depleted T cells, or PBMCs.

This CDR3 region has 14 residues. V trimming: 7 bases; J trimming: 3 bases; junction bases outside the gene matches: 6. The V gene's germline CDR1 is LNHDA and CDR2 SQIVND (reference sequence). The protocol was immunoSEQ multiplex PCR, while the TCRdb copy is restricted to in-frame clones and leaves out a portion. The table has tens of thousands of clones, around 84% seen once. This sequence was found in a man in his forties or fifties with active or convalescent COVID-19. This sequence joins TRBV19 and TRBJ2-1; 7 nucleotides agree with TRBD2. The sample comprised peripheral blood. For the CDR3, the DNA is TGTGCCAGTAAAATCACTAGCGACTACAATGAGCAGTTCTTC. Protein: CASKITSDYNEQFF.